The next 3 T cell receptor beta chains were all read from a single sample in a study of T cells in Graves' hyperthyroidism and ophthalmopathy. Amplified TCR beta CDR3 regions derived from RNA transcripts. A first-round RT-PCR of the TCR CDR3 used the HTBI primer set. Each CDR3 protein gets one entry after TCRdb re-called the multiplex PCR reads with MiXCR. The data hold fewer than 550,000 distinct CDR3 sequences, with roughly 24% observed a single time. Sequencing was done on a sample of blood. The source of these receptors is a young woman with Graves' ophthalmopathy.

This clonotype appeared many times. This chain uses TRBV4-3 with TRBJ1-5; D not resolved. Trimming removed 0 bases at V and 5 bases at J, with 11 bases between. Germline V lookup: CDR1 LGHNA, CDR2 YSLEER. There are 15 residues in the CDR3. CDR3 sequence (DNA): TGCGCCAGCAGCCAAGATGGCGGGATGGATCAGCCCCAGCATTTT. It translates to CASSQDGGMDQPQHF.

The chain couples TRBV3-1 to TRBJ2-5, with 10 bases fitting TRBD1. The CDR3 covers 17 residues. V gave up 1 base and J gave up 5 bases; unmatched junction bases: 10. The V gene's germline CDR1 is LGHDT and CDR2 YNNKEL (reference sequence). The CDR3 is CASSQGRDRGGLETQYF. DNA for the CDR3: TGTGCCAGCAGCCAAGGCCGGGACAGGGGCGGATTGGAGACCCAGTACTTC.

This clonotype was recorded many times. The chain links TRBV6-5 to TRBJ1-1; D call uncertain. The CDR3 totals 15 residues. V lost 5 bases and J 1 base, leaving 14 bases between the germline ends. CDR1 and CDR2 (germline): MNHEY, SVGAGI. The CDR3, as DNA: TGTGCCAGCAGTACTGGACGGCTAAAGAACACTGAAGCTTTCTTT. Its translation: CASSTGRLKNTEAFF.